Listed here are 28 T cell receptor beta chains from one sample, sequenced in a study of control samples from healthy donors and cancer patients. Assay used: immunoSEQ multiplex PCR; TCRdb lists only in-frame clones, some missing. This table has over 150,000 clones, just under 95% appearing once. The sample was blood. These TCRs come from a man aged 18-30 years in good health.

J is TRBJ2-7 and V is TRBV7-6; D perhaps matches TRBD2 (6 bases). This CDR3 has 11 amino acids. Trimming stripped 5 bases from V and 6 bases from J, with 8 bases between. The germline CDR1 and CDR2 sequences are SGHVS and FNYEAQ. DNA for the CDR3: TGTGCCAGCAGCCCCGGGGGCGAGCAGTACTTC. It codes for CASSPGGEQYF. Looking up the rest from reference TRBV7-6 and TRBJ2-7 gives the full variable domain: GAGVSQSPRYKVTKRGQDVALRCDPISGHVSLYWYRQALGQGPEFLTYFNYEAQQDKSGLPNDRFSAERPEGSISTLTIQRTEQRDSAMYRCASSPGGEQYFGPGTRLTVT.

The chain links TRBV9 to TRBJ1-4; D is ambiguous. This CDR3 is built from 15 residues. V was cut by 0 bases and J by 0 bases, with 6 bases left in between. Germline V gene sequence: CDR1 SGDLS, CDR2 YYNGEE. The CDR3 loop reads CASSVASATNEKLFF. The DNA for the CDR3 is TGTGCCAGCAGCGTAGCCAGTGCAACTAATGAAAAACTGTTTTTT.

This clone was seen a single time. V usage is TRBV5-1 and J usage is TRBJ2-7; 11 nucleotides line up with TRBD1. The CDR3 length is 15 residues. Per the germline V gene, CDR1 is SGHRS and CDR2 is YFSETQ. Trimming at V came to 4 bases and at J to 5 bases, leaving 8 bases not matched to a gene. The chain's CDR3 is CASSGGTGGMNEQYF. The CDR3 nucleotides read TGCGCCAGCAGCGGGGGGACAGGGGGAATGAACGAGCAGTACTTC.

This clone was found a few times. The V call is TRBV30, the J call TRBJ2-2; either TRBD1 or TRBD2 may fit D (5 bases each). CDR1 is GTSNPN, CDR2 SVGIG, per germline (reference sequence). The germline V and J ends were trimmed by 5 bases and 5 bases, with 18 bases remaining between them. CDR3 length: 15 residues. The CDR3: CAWASGPGRTGELFF. CDR3 nucleotides: TGTGCCTGGGCTTCGGGACCGGGTCGTACCGGGGAGCTGTTTTTT.

The chain links TRBV19 to TRBJ2-1; D remains ambiguous. The CDR3 has 14 amino acids. V was clipped by 6 bases and J by 0 bases, with 9 bases between them. Per germline, CDR1 LNHDA and CDR2 SQIVND (reference sequence). This CDR3 is CASSALSSYNEQFF. CDR3 nucleotides: TGTGCCAGTAGCGCCTTAAGCTCCTACAATGAGCAGTTCTTC.

This clone has a single count. The rearrangement links TRBV12-3 or TRBV12-4 to TRBJ1-5; D is unclear. Trimming took 6 bases from V and 4 from J, leaving 7 bases between them. There are 12 residues in the CDR3. For the CDR3, the DNA is TGTGCCAGCAGGAATAAGAATCAGCCCCAGCATTTT. Encoded protein: CASRNKNQPQHF.

The chain couples TRBV29-1 to TRBJ2-7, with D possibly being TRBD1 (7 bases). The ends were cut back, 4 bases at V and 5 bases at J, with 12 bases in the middle. Germline lookup yields CDR1 SQVTM and CDR2 ANQGSEA. CDR3 length: 12 residues. The CDR3 nucleotides read TGCAGCGTTGGCGTCAGGGGGGACGAGCAGTACTTC. It encodes CSVGVRGDEQYF.

V and J are TRBV19 and TRBJ1-3; tentative D call: TRBD1 (5 bases). V dropped 8 bases and J dropped 1 base, with 9 bases sitting between them. The germline CDR1 and CDR2 sequences are LNHDA and SQIVND (reference sequence). The CDR3 consists of 13 residues. Written as DNA, the CDR3 is TGTGCCAGTCACAGACAGTCTGGAAACACCATATATTTT. This gives the protein CASHRQSGNTIYF.

This chain links TRBV12-5 with TRBJ2-6; D is undetermined. The V gene's germline CDR1 is LGHNT and CDR2 FRNRAP. The CDR3 consists of 16 residues. Trimming shortened V by 0 bases and J by 0 bases, and 6 bases separated the two germline ends. CDR3 sequence reads: CASGLVHTSGANVLTF. CDR3 DNA sequence: TGTGCTAGTGGTTTGGTACACACCTCTGGGGCCAACGTCCTGACTTTC. Drawing the rest from reference TRBV12-5 and TRBJ2-6, the complete variable domain is DARVTQTPRHKVTEMGQEVTMRCQPILGHNTVFWYRQTMMQGLELLAYFRNRAPLDDSGMPKDRFSAEMPDATLATLKIQPSEPRDSAVYFCASGLVHTSGANVLTFGAGSRLTVL.

J is TRBJ1-6 and V is TRBV9; D is unresolved. Germline V CDR1 and CDR2: SGDLS, YYNGEE. The V end lost 2 bases, the J end lost 10 bases, and 10 bases lay between the germline ends. This CDR3 region has 13 residues. In DNA, the CDR3 is TGTGCCAGCAGCGTGGGGTTCCAATCACCCCTCCACTTT. Protein product: CASSVGFQSPLHF.

V is TRBV5-6 and J is TRBJ2-6, with a possible D match to TRBD1 (6 bases). Per germline, CDR1 SGHDT and CDR2 YYEEEE. CDR3 size: 17 residues. Trimming cost V 5 bases and J 0 bases, with 15 bases left between them. CDR3 DNA: TGTGCCAGCAGTCCGGTGGCAGGGGACTCTGGGGCCAACGTCCTGACTTTC. This translates into CASSPVAGDSGANVLTF.

The chain uses TRBV7-6 and TRBJ2-7, with 9 bases that match TRBD1. V was pared by 1 base and J by 4 bases, with 8 bases of the junction left unmatched. The length of the CDR3 is 16 residues. Germline lookup yields CDR1 SGHVS and CDR2 FNYEAQ. CDR3 coding DNA: TGTGCCAGCAGCTTAGGGCCGGGACAGGGTCTATACGAGCAGTACTTC. Its translation: CASSLGPGQGLYEQYF.

V usage is TRBV5-5 and J usage is TRBJ1-2; 8 positions match TRBD1. The CDR3 has 15 residues. Germline CDR1 reads SGHKS; CDR2 reads YYEKEE (reference sequence). Trimming cost V 1 base and J 7 bases; bases outside gene matches: 9. The CDR3 bases are TGTGCCAGCAGCTTGCAGGACAGGGTTTATGGTGGCTACACCTTC. Its translation is CASSLQDRVYGGYTF. Combining the CDR3 with reference TRBV5-5 and TRBJ1-2 gives the whole variable domain DAGVTQSPTHLIKTRGQQVTLRCSPISGHKSVSWYQQVLGQGPQFIFQYYEKEERGRGNFPDRFSARQFPNYSSELNVNALLLGDSALYLCASSLQDRVYGGYTFGSGTRLTVV.

V gene TRBV30 combines with J gene TRBJ1-2; D might be TRBD1 (6 bases). CDR1 and CDR2 (germline): GTSNPN, SVGIG (reference sequence). The CDR3 covers 14 residues. Trimming stripped 4 bases from V and 0 bases from J, with 12 bases between. This CDR3 reads CAWTTGATNYGYTF. CDR3 bases: TGTGCCTGGACGACAGGAGCTACTAACTATGGCTACACCTTC. The variable domain in full, completed from reference TRBV30 and TRBJ1-2, reads SQTIHQWPATLVQPVGSPLSLECTVEGTSNPNLYWYRQAAGRGLQLLFYSVGIGQISSEVPQNLSASRPQDRQFILSSKKLLLSDSGFYLCAWTTGATNYGYTFGSGTRLTVV.

V is TRBV3-1 (or the pseudogene TRBV3-2) and J is TRBJ1-4; D gene unclear. The CDR3 is 13 residues long. Trimming cost V 2 bases and J 4 bases, with 5 bases left between them. The germline V gene encodes CDR1 LGHDT and CDR2 YNNKEL (reference sequence). The CDR3 DNA follows: TGTGCCAGCAGCCAACAGTTTAATGAAAAACTGTTTTTT. Protein: CASSQQFNEKLFF.

The J gene is TRBJ1-5, the V gene TRBV4-1, with D unclear. Trimming took off 0 bases at V and 9 bases at J, with 9 bases between the two ends. Germline V gene sequence: CDR1 MGHRA, CDR2 YSYEKL. The CDR3 runs to 13 residues. CDR3 in amino acids: CASSQDEGGPQHF. Written as DNA, the CDR3 is TGCGCCAGCAGCCAAGATGAGGGTGGGCCCCAGCATTTT.

This rearrangement joins TRBV5-1 to TRBJ2-7; 10 bases align to TRBD2. Trimming cost V 4 bases and J 3 bases; bases outside gene matches: 7. The CDR3 covers 15 residues. Looked up from germline, CDR1 is SGHRS and CDR2 is YFSETQ. The CDR3: CASSKGTSVVYEQYF. CDR3 bases: TGCGCCAGCAGCAAAGGGACTAGCGTAGTCTACGAGCAGTACTTC.

The CDR3 nucleotides are TGTGCCAGCAGCGTAGTTTCAGATGGTGGCTATGGCTACACCTTC. It encodes CASSVVSDGGYGYTF. This chain joins TRBV9 and TRBJ1-2; D is ambiguous. The CDR3 loop spans 15 amino acids. CDR1 and CDR2 from the germline V gene are SGDLS and YYNGEE. V dropped 0 bases and J dropped 4 bases, with 13 bases sitting between them.

The gene calls are TRBV2 and TRBJ2-5; 10 nucleotides match TRBD2. CDR3 length: 14 amino acids. CDR1 and CDR2 from the germline V gene are SNHLY and FYNNEI. J gave up 6 bases and V 5 bases, and 6 bases lay outside the gene matches. The CDR3 loop reads CASSRSGGVKTQYF. The DNA for the CDR3 is TGTGCCAGCAGTAGGAGCGGGGGGGTGAAGACCCAGTACTTC.

V is TRBV23-1 and J is TRBJ2-2; no definite D call. TRBV23-1 is filed as an ORF, its function uncertain. V lost 4 bases to trimming and J lost 4 bases, with 10 bases between them. The CDR3 has 14 residues. The CDR3 DNA is TGCGCCAGCAGTCCGCGGACGACCACCGGGGAGCTGTTTTTT. Its translation is CASSPRTTTGELFF.

This clone was observed a few times. The same CDR3 also results from other DNA sequences found in this sample. The CDR3 DNA sequence: TGTGCCAGCAGTGAAATGGGGATAGGGCAGCCCCAGCATTTT. It specifies CASSEMGIGQPQHF. This chain links TRBV6-1 with TRBJ1-5; D call uncertain. Germline values: CDR1 MNHNS, CDR2 SASEGT. V lost 2 bases to trimming and J lost 7 bases, with 12 bases between them. The CDR3 contains 14 residues.

CDR3 in DNA: TGTGCCAGCCTACTTCCGGGACAGAAGTTTGTTTTGGCAGCTTTCTTT. This sequence encodes CASLLPGQKFVLAAFF. The gene calls are TRBV25-1 and TRBJ1-1, with 7 bases that match TRBD1. V lost 8 bases and J lost 10; bases outside the gene matches: 22. The CDR3 runs 16 residues. Germline-derived CDR1 and CDR2 are MGHDK and SYGVNS.

The chain recombines TRBV10-3 with TRBJ1-4; no firm D call. This CDR3 is 12 amino acids long. From germline, CDR1 is ENHRY and CDR2 SYGVKD. The V gene lost 5 bases and the J gene lost 8 bases, with 9 bases spanning the gap. CDR3 residues: CAISPSREKLFF. CDR3 coding DNA: TGTGCCATCAGTCCTAGTCGGGAAAAACTGTTTTTT.

The J gene is TRBJ2-7, the V gene TRBV6-5; no reliable D call. Trimming removed 4 bases at V and 2 bases at J, with 15 bases between. CDR3 size: 15 residues. The germline V gene has CDR1 MNHEY and CDR2 SVGAGI. In DNA form, the CDR3 reads TGTGCCAGCAGTTCAAAGGATACCCTTCCCTACGAGCAGTACTTC. Translation: CASSSKDTLPYEQYF.

The genes are TRBV19 and TRBJ2-6; no firm D call. Trimming pared 7 bases from V and 4 bases from J, leaving 8 bases between. The CDR3 runs to 13 residues. The germline V gene encodes CDR1 LNHDA and CDR2 SQIVND (reference sequence). The CDR3 region is CASTFAGANVLTF. DNA of the CDR3: TGTGCCAGTACCTTCGCCGGGGCCAACGTCCTGACTTTC.

The J gene is TRBJ1-4, the V gene TRBV14; TRBD1 matches at 10 bases. The CDR3 consists of 15 residues. The trim removed 4 bases at V and 5 bases at J, leaving 4 bases unmatched. Germline loops: CDR1 SGHDN, CDR2 FVKESK. CDR3 amino acids: CASSLPGQGNEKLFF. Written as DNA, the CDR3 is TGTGCCAGCAGCCTACCGGGACAGGGGAATGAAAAACTGTTTTTT.

The chain carries TRBV11-2 and TRBJ1-5; tentative D call: TRBD1 (5 bases). Trimming removed 0 bases from V and 5 bases from J, with 11 bases in between. The germline gives CDR1 SGHAT, CDR2 FQNNGV. The CDR3 has 15 amino acids. The CDR3 sequence is CASSLDRTGYQPQHF. CDR3 bases: TGTGCCAGCAGCTTAGATCGTACAGGTTATCAGCCCCAGCATTTT. The whole variable domain, remainder taken from reference TRBV11-2 and TRBJ1-5, is EAGVAQSPRYKIIEKRQSVAFWCNPISGHATLYWYQQILGQGPKLLIQFQNNGVVDDSQLPKDRFSAERLKGVDSTLKIQPAKLEDSAVYLCASSLDRTGYQPQHFGDGTRLSIL.

The count of this clone is one. The V gene is TRBV18, the J gene TRBJ2-5; D is perhaps TRBD1 (6 bases). The germline V gene encodes CDR1 KGHSH and CDR2 LQKENI. Trimming took off 3 bases at V and 5 bases at J, with 19 bases between the two ends. CDR3 length: 16 residues. The CDR3 nucleotides read TGTGCCAGCTCACCGAAGGTTTCAGGGGTGGCGGAGACCCAGTACTTC. Translation: CASSPKVSGVAETQYF. Supplemented by reference TRBV18 and TRBJ2-5, the full variable domain reads NAGVMQNPRHLVRRRGQEARLRCSPMKGHSHVYWYRQLPEEGLKFMVYLQKENIIDESGMPKERFSAEFPKEGPSILRIQQVVRGDSAAYFCASSPKVSGVAETQYFGPGTRLLVL.